A single sample is the source of the 5 T cell receptor beta chains below, sequenced in a study of T cell repertoires in aging, cancer and after chemotherapy. Rearranged V-D-J TRB sequences were amplified with a mixed TRB-A/B primer pool. TCRdb called the multiplex PCR reads again in MiXCR, with one record for every CDR3 protein. The sample comprises some 2,200 distinct CDR3 sequences, around 24% of which are singletons, and more than 25% rests with the top ten. Peripheral blood genomic DNA, not sorted cells or RNA, was the template. Specimen: blood. Source of these receptors: a human donor with a solid tumor.

In this sample, this clonotype turned up a few times. J is TRBJ2-3 and V is TRBV4-3, with 10 nucleotides matching TRBD2. Germline CDR1 is LGHNA and CDR2 is YSLEER. The CDR3 totals 18 residues. Trimming cost V 5 bases and J 1 base; bases outside gene matches: 12. The CDR3 reads CASSIAAGGLPGTDTQYF. The CDR3 DNA reads TGCGCCAGCAGCATAGCAGCGGGGGGGCTCCCAGGCACAGATACGCAGTATTTT.

This clonotype came up a few times. The chain has TRBV7-2 and TRBJ2-3, with 7 bases lining up with TRBD1. Germline V gene sequence: CDR1 SGHTA, CDR2 FQGNSA. The J segment lost 6 bases and the V segment lost 5 bases, leaving 14 bases of the junction unmatched. The CDR3 runs 16 residues. The CDR3 spells CASSPNQGVLGDTQYF. As DNA, the CDR3 is TGTGCCAGCAGCCCGAACCAGGGGGTTCTTGGGGATACGCAGTATTTT.

By its share, this clonotype is medium-sized. The rearrangement uses TRBV7-6 and TRBJ2-7, with D perhaps assigned TRBD1 or TRBD2 (5 bases each). V was pared by 2 bases and J by 5 bases, with 10 bases between. The length of the CDR3 is 13 residues. Looked up from germline, CDR1 is SGHVS and CDR2 is FNYEAQ. CDR3 in DNA: TGTGCCAGCAGCTTATGGGGGAGTGACGAGCAGTACTTC. Its translation is CASSLWGSDEQYF.

This clonotype appeared a few times. The V call is TRBV28, the J call TRBJ1-2; D might be TRBD1 (6 bases). CDR3 size: 12 residues. The germline gives CDR1 MDHEN, CDR2 SYDVKM. For the CDR3, the DNA is TGTGTCCACGGGGGGCGAGGCTATGGCTACACCTTC. It translates to CVHGGRGYGYTF.

This clonotype rates as medium-sized. This rearrangement joins TRBV7-6 to TRBJ1-4; no reliable D call. The germline CDR1 and CDR2 sequences are SGHVS and FNYEAQ. This CDR3 comprises 12 residues. V lost 1 base and J 8 bases, leaving 5 bases between the germline ends. CDR3 sequence: CASSLEGEKLFF. For the CDR3, the DNA is TGTGCCAGCAGCTTAGAAGGAGAAAAACTGTTTTTT.